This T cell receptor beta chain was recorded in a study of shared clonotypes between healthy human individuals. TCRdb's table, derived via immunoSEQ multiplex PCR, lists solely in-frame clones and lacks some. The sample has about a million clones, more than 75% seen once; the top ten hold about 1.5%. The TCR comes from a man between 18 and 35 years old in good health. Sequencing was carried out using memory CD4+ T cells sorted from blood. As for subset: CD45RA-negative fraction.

This CDR3 reads CASSLSWGVYNEQFF. In DNA form, the CDR3 reads TGTGCCAGCAGCTTAAGTTGGGGGGTCTACAATGAGCAGTTCTTC. This chain links TRBV7-2 with TRBJ2-1; TRBD2 might be the D (6 bases). V lost 2 bases to trimming and J lost 3 bases, with 11 bases between them. The CDR3 totals 15 residues. In germline, CDR1 is SGHTA, CDR2 FQGNSA.